The 19 T cell receptor beta chains given below trace back to one sample, sequenced in a study of T cell responses to AZD1222 COVID-19 vaccine. The assay was immunoSEQ multiplex PCR, and TCRdb's table has in-frame clones only and misses some. The table shows approximately 84,000 clones, with approximately 83% occurring only once. This material consisted of peripheral blood, taken 28 days after the second AZD1222 dose. The receptors here all came from an adult who received the AZD1222 COVID-19 vaccine.

On this clone itself: One junction end disagrees with the germline gene, perhaps due to a read error. V and J are TRBV19 and TRBJ1-4; the D gene is possibly TRBD1 (5 bases). The V gene's germline CDR1 is LNHDA and CDR2 SQIVND (reference sequence). The CDR3 sequence is 12 residues long. This CDR3 is CASSPHPGTHVF. DNA of the CDR3: TGTGCCAGTAGTCCACACCCCGGGACGCATGTTTTT.

The genes are TRBV5-6 and TRBJ2-7; TRBD1 matches 8 bases. The CDR3 runs to 13 residues. Germline CDR1 and CDR2: SGHDT and YYEEEE. The V gene end was trimmed by 4 bases and the J gene end by 3 bases; junction bases not matched to a gene: 3. The CDR3 nucleotides are TGTGCCAGCAGCACCGGACAGGGCTACGAGCAGTACTTC. Translating gives CASSTGQGYEQYF.

V usage is TRBV7-2 and J usage is TRBJ2-1; D unresolved. Germline CDR1 is SGHTA and CDR2 is FQGNSA. There are 13 residues in the CDR3. V lost 2 bases and J 9 bases, leaving 11 bases between the germline ends. CDR3 protein: CASSLPPSVEQFF. For the CDR3, the DNA is TGTGCCAGCAGCTTACCCCCAAGCGTTGAGCAGTTCTTC.

This chain uses TRBV11-2 with TRBJ2-2; unclear D gene. Germline lookup yields CDR1 SGHAT and CDR2 FQNNGV. The CDR3 is 18 residues long. Trimming removed 1 base from V and 5 bases from J, with 20 bases in between. The CDR3 DNA reads as TGTGCCAGCAGCTTAGGAACCCCACTCTGGGGAAGAACCGGGGAGCTGTTTTTT. Protein: CASSLGTPLWGRTGELFF.

V gene TRBV19 combines with J gene TRBJ2-1; weak D call: TRBD1 (6 bases). The CDR3 spans 11 residues. The germline V gene has CDR1 LNHDA and CDR2 SQIVND (reference sequence). V was shortened by 3 bases and J by 15 bases, with 12 bases between the two germline ends. This CDR3 is CASSMGAGRFF. CDR3 nucleotide sequence: TGTGCCAGTAGTATGGGGGCAGGGCGGTTCTTC.

The genes are TRBV10-1 and TRBJ2-7; D is possibly TRBD2 (6 bases). The V end lost 3 bases, the J end lost 3 bases, and 9 bases lay between the germline ends. The CDR3 is 13 residues long. Germline assignment: CDR1 WNHNN and CDR2 SYGVQD (reference sequence). The CDR3 nucleotides are TGCGCCAGCAGTGACCCAGCGGGCTACGAGCAGTACTTC. It specifies CASSDPAGYEQYF.

The V call is TRBV10-1, the J call TRBJ2-1, with 9 positions matching TRBD1. Germline CDR1 is WNHNN and CDR2 is SYGVQD (reference sequence). The CDR3 consists of 16 residues. V was pared by 4 bases and J by 10 bases, with 14 bases of the junction left unmatched. The DNA for the CDR3 is TGCGCCAGCAGTGTATTCCGGGACAGGGAATCCCCCGAGCAGTTCTTC. It translates to CASSVFRDRESPEQFF.

The sample holds many counts of this clone. The rearrangement links TRBV10-3 to TRBJ2-7; D gene ambiguous. V was pared by 3 bases and J by 6 bases, with 6 bases between. Looked up from germline, CDR1 is ENHRY and CDR2 is SYGVKD. The CDR3 loop spans 11 amino acids. CDR3 residues: CAISEATEQYF. The DNA of the CDR3 is TGTGCCATCAGTGAAGCGACCGAGCAGTACTTC.

V gene TRBV11-2 combines with J gene TRBJ2-1; D is tentatively TRBD1 or TRBD2 (5 bases each). V was cut by 6 bases and J by 2 bases, with 14 bases left in between. Germline lookup yields CDR1 SGHAT and CDR2 FQNNGV. CDR3 length: 15 residues. The CDR3 protein is CASRTGPLPYNEQFF. Written as DNA, the CDR3 is TGTGCCAGCAGGACGGGGCCGCTGCCCTACAATGAGCAGTTCTTC.

CDR3 region: CASSFEKSPLHF. The CDR3, as DNA: TGTGCCAGCAGTTTCGAGAAATCACCCCTCCACTTT. J is TRBJ1-6 and V is TRBV12-3 or TRBV12-4; no clear D gene. CDR3 size: 12 residues. V was clipped by 3 bases and J by 10 bases, with 7 bases between them.

This chain links TRBV2 with TRBJ2-2; no definite D call. Germline CDR1 is SNHLY and CDR2 is FYNNEI. The germline V and J ends were trimmed by 0 bases and 9 bases, with 5 bases remaining between them. The CDR3 consists of 12 residues. The CDR3 region is CASSEASWELFF. The CDR3 DNA reads as TGTGCCAGCAGTGAAGCGTCCTGGGAGCTGTTTTTT.

This clone was detected once. The genes are TRBV2 and TRBJ1-1; possibly TRBD1 for D (5 bases). The CDR3 runs to 13 residues. Germline V gene lookup returns CDR1 SNHLY and CDR2 FYNNEI. V lost 6 bases and J lost 6, with 14 bases in between. The CDR3 here is CASRLQGDAEAFF. CDR3 nucleotides: TGTGCCAGCAGACTCCAAGGGGACGCTGAAGCTTTCTTT.

This chain links TRBV7-9 with TRBJ2-5; maybe TRBD2 (6 bases). Between the trimmed V and J ends, which lost 11 bases and 3 bases, there was a span of 16 bases. Germline V gene lookup returns CDR1 SEHNR and CDR2 FQNEAQ (reference sequence). The CDR3 covers 13 residues. DNA for the CDR3: TGTGCCTTGCTGTCTAGCGAGGAAGAGACCCAGTACTTC. This gives the protein CALLSSEEETQYF.

J is TRBJ2-1 and V is TRBV4-1; 7 nucleotides match TRBD2. The CDR3 extends over 16 amino acids. The trim removed 0 bases at V and 6 bases at J, leaving 8 bases unmatched. Germline assignment: CDR1 MGHRA and CDR2 YSYEKL. Here the CDR3 DNA reads TGCGCCAGCAGCCAAGAATCCAGCGGGGATTTCAATGAGCAGTTCTTC. It encodes CASSQESSGDFNEQFF.

This chain uses TRBV19 with TRBJ1-6, with no clear D. CDR1 is LNHDA and CDR2 is SQIVND in the germline V gene (reference sequence). V lost 5 bases and J 5 bases, leaving 7 bases between the germline ends. The CDR3 has 13 residues. The CDR3 DNA follows: TGTGCCAGTAGTGAGGCACATAATTCACCCCTCCACTTT. Its protein is CASSEAHNSPLHF.

The chain links TRBV13 to TRBJ1-1, with D maybe TRBD1 (6 bases). Germline CDR1 reads PRHDT; CDR2 reads FYEKMQ (reference sequence). The CDR3 covers 14 residues. Trimming stripped 8 bases from V and 1 base from J, with 14 bases between. The chain's CDR3 is CASRIWGANTEAFF. The CDR3 DNA is TGTGCCAGCCGTATCTGGGGGGCGAACACTGAAGCTTTCTTT.

The chain employs TRBV2 and TRBJ1-2; perhaps TRBD1 as D (6 bases). Germline V CDR1 and CDR2: SNHLY, FYNNEI. V lost 11 bases to trimming and J lost 4 bases, with 20 bases between them. The CDR3 has 14 residues. The CDR3 DNA reads as TGTGCCTCATTTAGGGACACAGACCTCTATGGCTACACCTTC. Translating gives CASFRDTDLYGYTF.

This sequence joins TRBV6-5 and TRBJ1-5; D ambiguous. Germline V CDR1 and CDR2: MNHEY, SVGAGI. V was clipped by 5 bases and J by 4 bases, with 9 bases between them. The CDR3 covers 13 residues. The CDR3 reads CASSRSGNQPQHF. The CDR3 DNA reads TGTGCCAGCAGTCGCAGTGGTAATCAGCCCCAGCATTTT.

The chain has TRBV4-1 and TRBJ1-5, with TRBD1 matching 11 bases. V was clipped by 5 bases and J by 2 bases; unmatched bases: 8. The length of the CDR3 is 17 residues. Per the germline V gene, CDR1 is MGHRA and CDR2 is YSYEKL. In nucleotides, the CDR3 is TGCGCCAGCAGCTTTCGGACAGGGGGCATGGGCAATCAGCCCCAGCATTTT. Its protein is CASSFRTGGMGNQPQHF.